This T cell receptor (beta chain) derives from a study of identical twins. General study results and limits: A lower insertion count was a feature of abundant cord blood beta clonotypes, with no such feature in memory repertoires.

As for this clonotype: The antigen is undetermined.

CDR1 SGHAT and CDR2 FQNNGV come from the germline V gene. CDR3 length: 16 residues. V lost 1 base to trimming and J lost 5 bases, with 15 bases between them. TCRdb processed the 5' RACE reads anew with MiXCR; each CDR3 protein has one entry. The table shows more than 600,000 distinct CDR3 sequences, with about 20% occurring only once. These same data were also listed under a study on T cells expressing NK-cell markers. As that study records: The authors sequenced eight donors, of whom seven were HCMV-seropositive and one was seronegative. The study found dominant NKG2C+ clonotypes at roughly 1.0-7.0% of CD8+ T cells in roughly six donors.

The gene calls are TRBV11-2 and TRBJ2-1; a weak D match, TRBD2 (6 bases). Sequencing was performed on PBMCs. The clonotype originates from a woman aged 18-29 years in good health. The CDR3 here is CASSLGRSGPNNEQFF. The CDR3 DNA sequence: TGTGCCAGCAGCTTAGGAAGAAGCGGGCCAAACAATGAGCAGTTCTTC.